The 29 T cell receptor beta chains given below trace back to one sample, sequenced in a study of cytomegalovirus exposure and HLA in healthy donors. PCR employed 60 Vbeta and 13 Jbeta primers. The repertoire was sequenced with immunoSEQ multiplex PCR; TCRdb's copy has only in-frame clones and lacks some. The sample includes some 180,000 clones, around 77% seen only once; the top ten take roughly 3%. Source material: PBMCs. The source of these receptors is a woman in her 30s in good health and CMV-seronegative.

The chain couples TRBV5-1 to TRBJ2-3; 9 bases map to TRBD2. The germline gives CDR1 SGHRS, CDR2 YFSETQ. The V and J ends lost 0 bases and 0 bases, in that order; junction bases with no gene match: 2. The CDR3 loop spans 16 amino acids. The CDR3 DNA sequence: TGCGCCAGCAGCTTGGAGACTAGCGGTAGCACAGATACGCAGTATTTT. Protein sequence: CASSLETSGSTDTQYF.

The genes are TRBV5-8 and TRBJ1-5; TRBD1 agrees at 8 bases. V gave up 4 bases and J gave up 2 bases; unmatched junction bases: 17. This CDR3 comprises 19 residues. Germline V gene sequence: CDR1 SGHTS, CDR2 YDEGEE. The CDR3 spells CASSPPPRQGSMGNQPQHF. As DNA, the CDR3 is TGTGCCAGCAGCCCCCCGCCTAGACAGGGGAGTATGGGCAATCAGCCCCAGCATTTT.

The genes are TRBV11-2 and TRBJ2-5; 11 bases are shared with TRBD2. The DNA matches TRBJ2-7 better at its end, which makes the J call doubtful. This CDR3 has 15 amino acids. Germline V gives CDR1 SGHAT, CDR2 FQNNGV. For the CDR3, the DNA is TGTGCCAGCAGCTCAGTAGCGGGAGGGCTCTACGAGCAGTACTTC. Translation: CASSSVAGGLYEQYF.

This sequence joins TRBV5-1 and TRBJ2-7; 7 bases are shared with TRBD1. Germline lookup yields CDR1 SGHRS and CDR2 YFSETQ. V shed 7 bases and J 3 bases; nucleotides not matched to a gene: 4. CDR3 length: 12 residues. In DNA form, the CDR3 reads TGCGCCAGCCGGGACAGCCTCTACGAGCAGTACTTC. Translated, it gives CASRDSLYEQYF.

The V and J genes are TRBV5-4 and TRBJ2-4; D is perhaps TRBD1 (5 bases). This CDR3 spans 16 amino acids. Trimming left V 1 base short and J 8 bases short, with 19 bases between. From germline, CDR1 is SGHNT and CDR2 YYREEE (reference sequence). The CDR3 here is CASSLLPYQGIDIQYF. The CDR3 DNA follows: TGTGCCAGCAGCTTGCTACCCTATCAGGGCATCGACATTCAGTACTTC.

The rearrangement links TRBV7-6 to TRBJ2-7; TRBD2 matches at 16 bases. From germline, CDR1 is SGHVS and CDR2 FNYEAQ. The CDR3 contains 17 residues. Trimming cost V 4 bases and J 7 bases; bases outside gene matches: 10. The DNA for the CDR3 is TGTGCCAGCAGCTCGCCGGGACTAGCGGGAGGGAGATCGGAGCAGTACTTC. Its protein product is CASSSPGLAGGRSEQYF.

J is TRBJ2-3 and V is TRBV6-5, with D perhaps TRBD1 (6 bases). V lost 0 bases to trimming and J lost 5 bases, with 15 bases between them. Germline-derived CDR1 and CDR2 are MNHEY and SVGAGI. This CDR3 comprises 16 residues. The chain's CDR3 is CASSYSNKGHGDTQYF. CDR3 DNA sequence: TGTGCCAGCAGTTACTCGAATAAGGGACACGGAGATACGCAGTATTTT.

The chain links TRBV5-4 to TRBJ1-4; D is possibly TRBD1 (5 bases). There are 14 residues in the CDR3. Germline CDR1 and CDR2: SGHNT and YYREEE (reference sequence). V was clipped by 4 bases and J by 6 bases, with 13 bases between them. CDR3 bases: TGTGCCAGCAGCCTCAGGGAGGCGGATGAAAAACTGTTTTTT. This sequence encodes CASSLREADEKLFF.

CDR3 protein: CASSSPAEGNTEAFF. CDR3 coding DNA: TGTGCCAGCAGCTCCCCCGCTGAGGGGAACACTGAAGCTTTCTTT. This chain links TRBV9 with TRBJ1-1; no definite D call. In germline, CDR1 is SGDLS, CDR2 YYNGEE. V shed 4 bases and J shed 1 base, with 14 bases lying between them. The CDR3 sequence is 15 residues long.

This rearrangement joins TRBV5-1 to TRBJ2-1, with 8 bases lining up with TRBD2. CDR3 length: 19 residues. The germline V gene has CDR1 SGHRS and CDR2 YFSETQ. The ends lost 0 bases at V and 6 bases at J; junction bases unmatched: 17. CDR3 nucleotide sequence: TGCGCCAGCAGCTTGGTCATGGGATGGGTTAGCGGGAATGGCAATGAGCAGTTCTTC. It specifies CASSLVMGWVSGNGNEQFF.

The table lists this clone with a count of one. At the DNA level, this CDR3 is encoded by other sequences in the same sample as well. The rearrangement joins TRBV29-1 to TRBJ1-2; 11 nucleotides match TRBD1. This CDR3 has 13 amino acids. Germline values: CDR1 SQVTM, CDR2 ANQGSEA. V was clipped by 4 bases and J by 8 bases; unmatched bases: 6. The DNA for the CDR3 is TGCAGCGTTGTAGGACAGGGGGCATGGGGCTACACCTTC. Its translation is CSVVGQGAWGYTF.

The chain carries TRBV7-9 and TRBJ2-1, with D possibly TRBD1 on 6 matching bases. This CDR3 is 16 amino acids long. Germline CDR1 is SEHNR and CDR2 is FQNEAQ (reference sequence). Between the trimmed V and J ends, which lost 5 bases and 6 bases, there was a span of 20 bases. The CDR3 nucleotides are TGTGCCAGCAGCCATACACAGGGCCTCTCTATCAATGAGCAGTTCTTC. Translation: CASSHTQGLSINEQFF. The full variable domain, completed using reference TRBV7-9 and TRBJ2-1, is DTGVSQNPRHKITKRGQNVTFRCDPISEHNRLYWYRQTLGQGPEFLTYFQNEAQLEKSRLLSDRFSAERPKGSFSTLEIQRTEQGDSAMYLCASSHTQGLSINEQFFGPGTRLTVL.

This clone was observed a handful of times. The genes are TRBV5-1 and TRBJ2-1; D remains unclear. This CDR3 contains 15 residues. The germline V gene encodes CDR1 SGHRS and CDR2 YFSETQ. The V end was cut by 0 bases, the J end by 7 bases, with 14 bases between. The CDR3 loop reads CASSLGSYGLNEQFF. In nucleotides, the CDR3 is TGCGCCAGCAGCTTGGGCAGTTATGGTTTGAATGAGCAGTTCTTC.

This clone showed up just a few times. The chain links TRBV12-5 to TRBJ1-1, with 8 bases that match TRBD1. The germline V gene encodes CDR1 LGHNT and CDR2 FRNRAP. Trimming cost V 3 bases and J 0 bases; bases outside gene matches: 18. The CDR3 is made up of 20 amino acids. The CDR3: CASGFFEGRTGKPMNTEAFF. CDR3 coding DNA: TGTGCTAGTGGTTTCTTTGAGGGGCGGACAGGGAAGCCCATGAACACTGAAGCTTTCTTT.

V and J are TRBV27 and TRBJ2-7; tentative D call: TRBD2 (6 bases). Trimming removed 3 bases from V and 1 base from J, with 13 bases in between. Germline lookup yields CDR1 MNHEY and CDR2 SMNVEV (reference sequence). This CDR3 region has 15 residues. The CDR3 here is CASSLWGGGSYEQYF. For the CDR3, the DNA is TGTGCCAGCAGTTTGTGGGGAGGAGGGTCCTACGAGCAGTACTTC.

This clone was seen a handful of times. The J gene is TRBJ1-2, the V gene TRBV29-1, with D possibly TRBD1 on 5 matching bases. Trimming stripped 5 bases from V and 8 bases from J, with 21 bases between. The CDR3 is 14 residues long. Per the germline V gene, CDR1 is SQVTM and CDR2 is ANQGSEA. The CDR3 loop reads CSVNSFGQGEGYTF. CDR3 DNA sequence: TGCAGCGTTAATAGTTTCGGGCAGGGTGAAGGCTACACCTTC. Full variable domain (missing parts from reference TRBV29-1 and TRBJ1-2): SAVISQKPSRDICQRGTSLTIQCQVDSQVTMMFWYRQQPGQSLTLIATANQGSEATYESGFVIDKFPISRPNLTFSTLTVSNMSPEDSSIYLCSVNSFGQGEGYTFGSGTRLTVV.

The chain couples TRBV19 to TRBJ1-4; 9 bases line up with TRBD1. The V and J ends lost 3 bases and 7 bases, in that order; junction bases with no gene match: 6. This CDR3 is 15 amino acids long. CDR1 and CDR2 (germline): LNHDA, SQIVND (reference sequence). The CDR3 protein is CASSIRDRAFEKLFF. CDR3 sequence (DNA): TGTGCCAGTAGTATCCGGGACAGGGCGTTTGAAAAACTGTTTTTT.

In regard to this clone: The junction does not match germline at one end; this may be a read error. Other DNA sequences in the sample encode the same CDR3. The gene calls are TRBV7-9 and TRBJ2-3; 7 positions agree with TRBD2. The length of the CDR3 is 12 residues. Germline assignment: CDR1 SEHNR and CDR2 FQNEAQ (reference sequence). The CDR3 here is CSSSFGGDTQYF. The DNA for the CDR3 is TGTTCCAGCAGCTTCGGGGGGGATACGCAGTATTTT. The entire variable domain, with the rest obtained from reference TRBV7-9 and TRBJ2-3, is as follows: DTGVSQNPRHKITKRGQNVTFRCDPISEHNRLYWYRQTLGQGPEFLTYFQNEAQLEKSRLLSDRFSAERPKGSFSTLEIQRTEQGDSAMYLCSSSFGGDTQYFGPGTRLTVL.

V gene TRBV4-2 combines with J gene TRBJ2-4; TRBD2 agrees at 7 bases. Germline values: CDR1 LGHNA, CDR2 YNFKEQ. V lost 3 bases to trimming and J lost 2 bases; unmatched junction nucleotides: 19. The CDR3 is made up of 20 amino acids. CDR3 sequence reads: CASSQAFGREIIDTKNIQYF. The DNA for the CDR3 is TGTGCCAGCAGCCAGGCCTTTGGGCGGGAGATTATCGACACCAAAAACATTCAGTACTTC.

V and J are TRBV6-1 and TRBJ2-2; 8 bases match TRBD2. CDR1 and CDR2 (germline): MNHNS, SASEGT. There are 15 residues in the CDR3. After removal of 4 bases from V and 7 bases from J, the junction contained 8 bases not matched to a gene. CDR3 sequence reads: CASSVFSGVDGELFF. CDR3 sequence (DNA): TGTGCCAGCAGTGTATTTAGCGGGGTGGACGGGGAGCTGTTTTTT.

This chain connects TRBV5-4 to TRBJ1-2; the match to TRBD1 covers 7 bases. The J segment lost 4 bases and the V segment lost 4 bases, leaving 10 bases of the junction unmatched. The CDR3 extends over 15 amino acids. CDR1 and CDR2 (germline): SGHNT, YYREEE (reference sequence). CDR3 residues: CASSGGQLIPYGYTF. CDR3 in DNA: TGTGCCAGCAGCGGGGGACAGTTAATACCCTATGGCTACACCTTC.

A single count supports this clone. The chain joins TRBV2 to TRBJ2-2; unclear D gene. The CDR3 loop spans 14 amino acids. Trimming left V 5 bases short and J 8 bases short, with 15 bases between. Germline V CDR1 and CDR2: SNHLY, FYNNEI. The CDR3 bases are TGTGCCAGCAGTAGCTTAGGTGGAGCGGGGGAGCTGTTTTTT. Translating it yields CASSSLGGAGELFF.

CDR3 coding DNA: TGTGCCAGCAGTCGGGACAGGGCCTCGAACACCGGGGAGCTGTTTTTT. This sequence encodes CASSRDRASNTGELFF. V gene TRBV2 combines with J gene TRBJ2-2; 9 bases match TRBD1. CDR3 length equals 16 residues. V dropped 5 bases and J dropped 0; count of bases not matched to a gene: 4. Germline-derived CDR1 and CDR2 are SNHLY and FYNNEI.

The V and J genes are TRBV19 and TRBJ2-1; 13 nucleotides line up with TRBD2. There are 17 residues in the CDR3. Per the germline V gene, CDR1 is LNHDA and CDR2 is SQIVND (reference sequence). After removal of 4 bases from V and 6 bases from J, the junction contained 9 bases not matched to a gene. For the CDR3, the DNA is TGTGCCAGTAGTAAACTAGCGGGGGGGGTCACCCTCAATGAGCAGTTCTTC. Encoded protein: CASSKLAGGVTLNEQFF.

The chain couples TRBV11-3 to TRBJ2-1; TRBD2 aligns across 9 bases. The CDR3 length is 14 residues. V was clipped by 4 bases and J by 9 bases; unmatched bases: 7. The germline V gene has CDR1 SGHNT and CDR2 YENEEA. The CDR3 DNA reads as TGTGCCAGCAGCTACGAAGGGACTAGCTCTGAGCAGTTCTTC. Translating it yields CASSYEGTSSEQFF.

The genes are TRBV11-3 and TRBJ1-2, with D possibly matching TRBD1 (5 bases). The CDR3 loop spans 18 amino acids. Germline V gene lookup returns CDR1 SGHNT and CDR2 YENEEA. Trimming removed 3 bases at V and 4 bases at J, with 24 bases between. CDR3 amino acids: CASSLSGTEKRASYGYTF. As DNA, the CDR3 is TGTGCCAGCAGCTTGTCCGGGACTGAAAAAAGAGCCTCCTATGGCTACACCTTC.

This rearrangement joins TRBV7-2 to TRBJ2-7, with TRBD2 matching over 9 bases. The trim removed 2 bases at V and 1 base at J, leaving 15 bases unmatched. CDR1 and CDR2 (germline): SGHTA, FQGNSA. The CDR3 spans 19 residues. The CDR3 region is CASSLSFSAGGDGSYEQYF. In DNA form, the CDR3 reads TGTGCCAGCAGCTTAAGTTTCTCGGCGGGAGGGGATGGGTCCTACGAGCAGTACTTC.

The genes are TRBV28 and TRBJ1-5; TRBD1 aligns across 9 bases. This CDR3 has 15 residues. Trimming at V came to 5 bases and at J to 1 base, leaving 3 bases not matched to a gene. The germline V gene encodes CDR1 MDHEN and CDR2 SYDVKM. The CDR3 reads CASSRGTGSNQPQHF. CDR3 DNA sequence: TGTGCCAGCAGTCGGGGGACAGGGAGCAATCAGCCCCAGCATTTT.

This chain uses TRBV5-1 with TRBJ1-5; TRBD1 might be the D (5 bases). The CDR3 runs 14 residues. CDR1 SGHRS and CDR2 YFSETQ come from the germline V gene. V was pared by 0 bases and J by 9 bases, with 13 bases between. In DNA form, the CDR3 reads TGCGCCAGCAGCTTGGTTCCAGGGCCGGTGCCCCAGCATTTT. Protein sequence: CASSLVPGPVPQHF.